This is a list of T cell receptor beta chains from one sample in a study of T cells in Graves' hyperthyroidism and ophthalmopathy. TCRdb fed the multiplex PCR reads into MiXCR, producing one record per CDR3 protein. The table shows approximately 590,000 distinct CDR3 sequences, with around 42% occurring only once. The sample comprised peripheral blood or thyroid tissue (not recorded which). The receptors stem from a woman under 30 with Graves' hyperthyroidism. Each CDR3 is given with its conserved first and last residue. The order of the fields is CDR3 DNA, CDR3 protein, V gene, D gene, J gene, clone size. A D gene is named only where the DNA matches it firmly. Not all rows give a size; the values are once, few, many and, for expanded clones, a class.

TGTGCCACCAGCAGACGGGGACAGGGATATGGCACCTTC CATSRRGQGYGTF TRBV15 TRBD1 TRBJ1-2 -
TGCGCCAGCAGGACGACAGGGGGGGATGAAGCTTTCTTT CASRTTGGDEAFF TRBV10-2 TRBD1 TRBJ1-1 -
TGTGCCAGCAGCCCTCCCCGTCGAGAGACCCAGTACTTC CASSPPRRETQYF TRBV7-9 - TRBJ2-5 -
TGTGCCAGCAGTGAAGTTAGCGGGAATCGAGATACGCAGTATTTT CASSEVSGNRDTQYF TRBV25-1 TRBD2 TRBJ2-3 -
TGTGCCAGCAGTTTTCACGGGTACTCCTACGAGCAGTACTTC CASSFHGYSYEQYF TRBV7-9 - TRBJ2-7 few
TGTGCTAGAGATCCGGGACAGGGGGAAGAAAAACTGTTTTTT CARDPGQGEEKLFF TRBV25-1 TRBD1 TRBJ1-4 -
TGTGCCAGCAGGGAGGGGCTTAGTTCACCCCTCCACTTT CASREGLSSPLHF TRBV6-1 - TRBJ1-6 -
TGTGCCACCGCCCTGGGAAGAGGGACTGAAGCTTTC CATALGRGTEAF TRBV15 - TRBJ2-6 few
TGTGCCAGCAGCCAAGTGCGGGGTAAAGCTTTCTTT CASSQVRGKAFF TRBV3-1 - TRBJ1-1 -
TGTGCCAGCACCCCGGGACAGGTGAACACTGAAGCTTTCTTT CASTPGQVNTEAFF TRBV2 TRBD1 TRBJ1-1 -
TGTGCCGGCAGTGAACCTGCGGGAAGTCAGCCCCAGCATTTT CAGSEPAGSQPQHF TRBV2 - TRBJ1-5 -
TGTGCCAGCATTGGGTTAGGTCTCACTGAAGCTTTCTTT CASIGLGLTEAFF TRBV2 - TRBJ1-1 many
TGTGCCAGCAAAGGCAGGGAGGGTGAAAAACTGTTTTTT CASKGREGEKLFF TRBV2 - TRBJ1-4 few
TGTGCCACCAGCGACGAGCAGTACTTC CATSDEQYF TRBV24-1 - TRBJ2-7 -
TGTGCCAGCAGTTTATCCCCCTATTATGGCTACACCTTC CASSLSPYYGYTF TRBV9 - TRBJ1-2 -
TGTGCCAGTAGTATGATCGCGGGGGCAGGAGGCGAGCAGTACTTC CASSMIAGAGGEQYF TRBV24-1 - TRBJ2-7 few
TGTGCCATCAGTGAGTCGCTGGGGCAGCCGTACTATGGCTACACCTTC CAISESLGQPYYGYTF TRBV10-3 - TRBJ1-2 -
TGTGCCAGCAGCGCCAGGACCCATAGTGAAAAACTGTTTTTT CASSARTHSEKLFF TRBV7-9 - TRBJ1-4 -
TGTGCCAGCAGTTTGCACAGCGCGAATTTTTTGGGGAATTCACCCCTCCACTTT CASSLHSANFLGNSPLHF TRBV5-4 - TRBJ1-6 -
TGTGCCAGCAGCTGGGGACAGTTTACGGACACTGAAGCTTTCTTT CASSWGQFTDTEAFF TRBV7-9 TRBD1 TRBJ1-1 -
TGTGCCGAAGATCAGCCCCAGCATTTT CAEDQPQHF TRBV19 - TRBJ1-5 few
TGTGCCACCAGCAGACTAGAGGGGGCAGGGGCCAACGTCCTGACTTTC CATSRLEGAGANVLTF TRBV15 TRBD1 TRBJ2-6 -
TGTGCCAGCGGTAGCGGGGAGAGCTCCTACGAGCAGTACTTC CASGSGESSYEQYF TRBV2 TRBD2 TRBJ2-7 -
TGTGCCACTCAAGGAGTAACGGAGAATTCACCCCTCCACTTT CATQGVTENSPLHF TRBV2 - TRBJ1-6 -
TGTGCCAGCAGCTATACTCGACCCACCGGGGAGCTGTTTTTT CASSYTRPTGELFF TRBV7-8 - TRBJ2-2 few